This TCR beta chain was identified during a study of blood T cell repertoires in COVID-19. Source study methods: Reference gene primers were amplified, and this amplification served to estimate nucleated cell counts. The table came from immunoSEQ multiplex PCR; TCRdb's copy has only in-frame clones and leaves some out. That table furnishes V, J and clone size, whereas the DNA furnished D and trimming. The repertoire consists of about 50,000 clones, with 85% to 90% occurring once and the leading ten covering about 3%. The V end was cut by 2 bases, the J end by 6 bases, with 20 bases between. The CDR3 length is 17 residues. Germline V gene lookup returns CDR1 LNHDA and CDR2 SQIVND (reference sequence).

The sample was peripheral blood. This receptor was obtained from a woman over 75 with COVID-19, enrolled during active disease. The genes are TRBV19 and TRBJ2-4; D is possibly TRBD1 (6 bases). DNA for the CDR3: TGTGCCAGTAGTATACTTGGGGGCGCCCTCGGGATAAACATTCAGTACTTC. It specifies CASSILGGALGINIQYF.